The text below deals with one TCR beta chain. Its cognate antigen is unknown. The data are from a study of vaccination effects on CD4 cells after COVID-19. Sequencing used immunoSEQ multiplex PCR; TCRdb keeps in-frame clones, though not all of them. The sample consists of 47,000 or so clones, about 70% of them appearing once. V lost 6 bases, J lost 6 bases, and 11 bases lay in between. The CDR3 is 12 residues long. Germline V CDR1 and CDR2: KGHSH, LQKENI. A roughly 11-day culture period preceded the isolation of CD4+ T cells. The cohort was immunized with two doses of either the BNT162b2 or mRNA-1273 vaccine.

Sample: CD4+ T cells from PBMCs cultured without peptide, taken after COVID-19 vaccination. The genes are TRBV18 and TRBJ1-1; D uncertain. The TCR originated in a human donor who received a COVID-19 vaccine. The CDR3 region has the DNA TGTGCCAGCTCCCCGGGCGGGGCTGAAGCTTTCTTT. It encodes CASSPGGAEAFF. Supplemented by reference TRBV18 and TRBJ1-1, the full variable domain reads NAGVMQNPRHLVRRRGQEARLRCSPMKGHSHVYWYRQLPEEGLKFMVYLQKENIIDESGMPKERFSAEFPKEGPSILRIQQVVRGDSAAYFCASSPGGAEAFFGQGTRLTVV.